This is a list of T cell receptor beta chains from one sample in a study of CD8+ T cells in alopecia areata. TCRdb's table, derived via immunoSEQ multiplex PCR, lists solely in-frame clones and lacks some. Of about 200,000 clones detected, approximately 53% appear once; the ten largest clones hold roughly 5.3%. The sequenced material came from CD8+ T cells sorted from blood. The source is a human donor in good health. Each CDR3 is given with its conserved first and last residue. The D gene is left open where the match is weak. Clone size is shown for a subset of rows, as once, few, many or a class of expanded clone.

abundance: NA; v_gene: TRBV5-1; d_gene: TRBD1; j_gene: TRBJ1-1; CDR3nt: TGCGCCAGCAGCGCCTCGGACAGGCCCCGGCATGAAGCTTTCTTT; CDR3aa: CASSASDRPRHEAFF
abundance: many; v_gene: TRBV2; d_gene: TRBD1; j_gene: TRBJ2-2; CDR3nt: TGTGCCAGCGACAGGGCCGGGGAGCTGTTTTTT; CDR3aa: CASDRAGELFF
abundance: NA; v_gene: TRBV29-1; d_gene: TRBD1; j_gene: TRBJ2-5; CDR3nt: TGCAGCGTTGGGGGGACAGGGGTACAAGAGACCCAGTACTTC; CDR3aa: CSVGGTGVQETQYF
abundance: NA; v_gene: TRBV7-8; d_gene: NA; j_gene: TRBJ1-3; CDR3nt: TGTGCCAGCAGCCGCGGGGCCCGAAACACCATATATTTT; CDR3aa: CASSRGARNTIYF
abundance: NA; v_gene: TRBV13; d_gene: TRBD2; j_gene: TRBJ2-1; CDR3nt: TGTGCCAGCAGCTTAGGCGGGACTAGCGGGGGTCCGGATGAGCAGTTCTTC; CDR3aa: CASSLGGTSGGPDEQFF
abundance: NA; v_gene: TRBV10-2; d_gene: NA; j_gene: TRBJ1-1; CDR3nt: TGCGCCAGCAGCGGCGCTAACACTGAAGCTTTCTTT; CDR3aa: CASSGANTEAFF
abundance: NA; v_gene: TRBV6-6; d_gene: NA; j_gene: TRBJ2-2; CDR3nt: TGTGCCAGCAGTTACTCCGCGCAGGGGAACACCGGGGAGCTGTTTTTT; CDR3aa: CASSYSAQGNTGELFF
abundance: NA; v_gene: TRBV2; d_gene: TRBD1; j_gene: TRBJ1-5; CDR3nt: TGTGCCAGCAAAGGGACAGAAAGGCGCGATCAGCCCCAGCATTTT; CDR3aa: CASKGTERRDQPQHF
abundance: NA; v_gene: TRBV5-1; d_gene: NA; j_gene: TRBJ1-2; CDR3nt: TGCGCCAGCAGCTTAGGATTGGGGAGGCCCGACTATGGCTACACCTTC; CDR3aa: CASSLGLGRPDYGYTF
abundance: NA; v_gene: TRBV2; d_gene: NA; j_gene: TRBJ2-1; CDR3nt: TGTGCCAGCGGCAGGGATTCCCACAATGAGCAGTTCTTC; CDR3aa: CASGRDSHNEQFF
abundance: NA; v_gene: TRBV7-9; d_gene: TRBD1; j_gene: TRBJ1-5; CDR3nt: TGTGCCACCCAACAGGGGGGAAAGGATCAGCCCCAGCATTTT; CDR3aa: CATQQGGKDQPQHF
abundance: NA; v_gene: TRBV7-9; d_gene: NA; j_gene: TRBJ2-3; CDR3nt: TGTGCCAGCAGCTTATTAGCAGGGAGAGAGGCAGATACGCAGTATTTT; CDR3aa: CASSLLAGREADTQYF
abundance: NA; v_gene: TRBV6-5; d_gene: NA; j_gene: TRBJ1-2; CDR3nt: TGTGCCAGCAGTTACTCTAGGGGCTTGCGGTATGGCTACACCTTC; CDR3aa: CASSYSRGLRYGYTF
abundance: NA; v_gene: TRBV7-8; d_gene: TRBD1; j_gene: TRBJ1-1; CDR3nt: TGTGCCAGCAGCTTAGTGACAGGGGGGAACACTGAAGCTTTCTTT; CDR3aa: CASSLVTGGNTEAFF
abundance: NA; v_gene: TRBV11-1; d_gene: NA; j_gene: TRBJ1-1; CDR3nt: TGTGCCAGCAGCCTCGGGACTCCTACTGAAGCTTTCTTT; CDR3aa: CASSLGTPTEAFF
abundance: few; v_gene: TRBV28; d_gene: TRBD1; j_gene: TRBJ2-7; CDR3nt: TGTGCCAGCAGTAGAACCGGGACAGGGTCGAGCGAGCAGTACTTC; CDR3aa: CASSRTGTGSSEQYF